What follows describes a single T cell receptor (beta chain). V shed 4 bases, J shed 8 bases, and the junction held 7 bases outside the gene matches. Germline V gene lookup returns CDR1 WNHNN and CDR2 SYGVQD (reference sequence). The CDR3 is made up of 15 amino acids. In the original processing: How many nucleated cells were present was estimated from reference gene primer amplification. The repertoire was sequenced with immunoSEQ multiplex PCR; TCRdb's copy has only in-frame clones and lacks some. D and trimming come from the DNA, and the V and J calls and clone size come from that table. The sample records about 97,000 clones, approximately 86% being singletons. The data originate from a study of blood T cell repertoires in COVID-19. Study context: In each case, the material was cDNA or gDNA derived from T cells, B-cell-depleted T cells, or PBMCs.

The source of this sequence is a man between 50 and 59 years old with active or convalescent COVID-19. This chain uses TRBV10-1 with TRBJ1-6; TRBD1 aligns across 8 bases. The specimen sequenced was peripheral blood. The CDR3 loop reads CASSVDRGEDSPLHF. DNA for the CDR3: TGCGCCAGCAGTGTAGACAGGGGAGAGGATTCACCCCTCCACTTT.